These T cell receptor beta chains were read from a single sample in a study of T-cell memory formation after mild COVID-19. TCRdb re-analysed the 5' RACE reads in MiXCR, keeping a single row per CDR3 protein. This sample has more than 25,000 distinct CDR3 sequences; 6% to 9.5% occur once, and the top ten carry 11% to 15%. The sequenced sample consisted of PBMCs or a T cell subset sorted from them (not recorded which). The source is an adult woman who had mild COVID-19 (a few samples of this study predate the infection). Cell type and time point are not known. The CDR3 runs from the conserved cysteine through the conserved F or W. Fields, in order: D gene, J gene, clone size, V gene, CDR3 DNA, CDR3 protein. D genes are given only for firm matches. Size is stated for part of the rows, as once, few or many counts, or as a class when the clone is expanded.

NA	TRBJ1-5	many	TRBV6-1	TGTGCCAGCAGCGCGGGGGTCCAGCCCCAGCATTTT	CASSAGVQPQHF
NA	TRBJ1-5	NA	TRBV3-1	TGTGCCAGCAGCCAGACCTATAGCAATCAGCCCCAGCATTTT	CASSQTYSNQPQHF
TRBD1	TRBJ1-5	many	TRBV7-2	TGTGCCAGCAGCCCAGGGGGAGGCAATCAGCCCCAGCATTTT	CASSPGGGNQPQHF
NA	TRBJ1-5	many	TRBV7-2	TGTGCCAGCAGTTTGACGACAGCTCAGCCCCAGCATTTT	CASSLTTAQPQHF
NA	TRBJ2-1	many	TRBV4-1	TGCGCCAGCCGGAAGCTGAGGGGGGGCCGGTCATACAATGAGCAGTTCTTC	CASRKLRGGRSYNEQFF
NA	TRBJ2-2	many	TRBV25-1	TGTGCCAGCAGTGACCCGGGGACCCTGGGGACCGGGGAGCTGTTTTTT	CASSDPGTLGTGELFF
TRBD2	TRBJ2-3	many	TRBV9	TGTGCCAGCAGCGCCCTGGGACTAGTCCAAGATACGCAGTATTTT	CASSALGLVQDTQYF
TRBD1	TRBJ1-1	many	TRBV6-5	TGTGCCAGCAGTCAGGGGGCTGAAGCTTTCTTT	CASSQGAEAFF
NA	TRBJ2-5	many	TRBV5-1	TGCGCCAGCAGCCCTAATATCCAAGAGACCCAGTACTTC	CASSPNIQETQYF
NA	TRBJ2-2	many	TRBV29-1	TGCAGCGTTGAAGGAGGGATCACCGGGGAGCTGTTTTTT	CSVEGGITGELFF
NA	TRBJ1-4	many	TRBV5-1	TGCGCCAGCAGCTTGGGGGGGGCAGATGAAAAACTGTTTTTT	CASSLGGADEKLFF
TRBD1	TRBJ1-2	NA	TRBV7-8	TGTGCCAGCAGCCTCGCCGGGACAGGGCTGTTCTATGGCTACACCTTC	CASSLAGTGLFYGYTF
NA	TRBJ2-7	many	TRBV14	TGTGCCAGCAACCAAGATAGAACAGGACTCTCCTACGAGCAGTACTTC	CASNQDRTGLSYEQYF
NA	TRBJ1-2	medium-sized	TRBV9	TGTGCCAGCAGCCCCTTTGCTCTAGGATCGGGAGCTGGCCATGGCTACACCTTC	CASSPFALGSGAGHGYTF
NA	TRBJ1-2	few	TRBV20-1	TGCAGTGCTAGAACCCGGACAGCTTATGGCTACACCTTC	CSARTRTAYGYTF
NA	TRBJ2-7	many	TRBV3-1	TGTGCCAGCACCCAGGGAGATTACGAGCAGTACTTC	CASTQGDYEQYF
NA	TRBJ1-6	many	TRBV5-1	TGCGCCAGCAGCATAGGAATGGGGGGCTATAATTCACCCCTCCACTTT	CASSIGMGGYNSPLHF